Presented here are 6 T cell receptor beta chains from one specimen sequenced in a study of T-cell reconstitution after alpha-beta-depleted transplantation in children (dated by TCRdb to 2016 to 2017). The library was obtained by PCR. Reads for this sample came from an Illumina HiSeq 2500. To normalize quantification of the TCRbeta repertoire, the TCR libraries were built with molecular barcoding that relied on unique molecular identifiers. The public reads were reanalyzed by TCRdb: fastp trimming at Q25, MiXCR alignment, in-frame beta chains only. Duplicate CDR3 protein sequences are folded into a single record with the most common DNA and genes. This sample is represented by about 540,000 distinct CDR3 sequences; approximately 20% of them were singletons. The ten largest clones take up 2.5% to 3.5% of the sample. The sequencing used PBMCs from the stem cell graft donor, collected from the stem cell graft. These receptors all stem from a human donor who donated a stem cell graft to a child with acute lymphoblastic leukemia.

In its sample, this clonotype was seen a few times. This chain uses TRBV10-3 with TRBJ1-3; D remains unclear. Between the trimmed V and J ends, which lost 10 bases and 1 base, there was a span of 23 bases. The CDR3 has 17 amino acids. The germline CDR1 and CDR2 sequences are ENHRY and SYGVKD. CDR3 loop: CANQPAGVGRSGNTIYF. Written as DNA, the CDR3 is TGTGCCAACCAGCCGGCCGGAGTTGGACGGTCTGGAAACACCATATATTTT.

The chain couples TRBV3-1 to TRBJ2-7; TRBD1 is a possible D gene (6 bases). The germline V gene encodes CDR1 LGHDT and CDR2 YNNKEL (reference sequence). This CDR3 comprises 15 residues. V was trimmed by 5 bases and J by 7 bases, leaving 21 bases between them. For the CDR3, the DNA is TGTGCCAGCAGCAAGAATGACAACGCGAGGGGGGAGCAGTACTTC. It translates to CASSKNDNARGEQYF.

This clonotype has at least ten counts. This chain connects TRBV29-1 to TRBJ2-3; weak D call: TRBD2 (7 bases). This CDR3 comprises 16 residues. V lost 8 bases and J 13 bases, leaving 34 bases between the germline ends. From germline, CDR1 is SQVTM and CDR2 ANQGSEA. DNA for the CDR3: TGCAGCCTCCAGAGGGGGGGGGTCAATGGTGGATACGTGGAGTATTTT. Amino acids: CSLQRGGVNGGYVEYF.

This rearrangement joins TRBV15 to TRBJ2-2; 8 nucleotides line up with TRBD1. Trimming took 2 bases from V and 4 from J; bases not matched to a gene: 3. The CDR3 consists of 15 residues. The germline V gene has CDR1 LNHNV and CDR2 YYDKDF (reference sequence). CDR3: CATSRNTGGTGELFF. DNA for the CDR3: TGTGCCACCAGCAGAAATACAGGGGGCACCGGGGAGCTGTTTTTT.

This clonotype was detected a few times. The V call is TRBV5-1, the J call TRBJ1-1, with 7 bases lining up with TRBD1. The V segment lost 4 bases and the J segment 0 bases; nucleotides outside the gene matches: 6. This CDR3 region has 15 residues. Germline V gene lookup returns CDR1 SGHRS and CDR2 YFSETQ. CDR3 loop: CASSDDRVMNTEAFF. The CDR3 region has the DNA TGCGCCAGCAGCGATGACAGGGTGATGAACACTGAAGCTTTCTTT.

This clonotype has more than one count but fewer than ten. The V gene is TRBV7-7, the J gene TRBJ2-7; D not resolved. The V gene's germline CDR1 is SSHAT and CDR2 FNYEAQ (reference sequence). This CDR3 is 14 amino acids long. The V end was cut by 5 bases, the J end by 5 bases, with 16 bases between. CDR3 DNA sequence: TGTGCCAGCAGCCCGACTGGCTTTGGGGACGAGCAGTACTTC. The encoded protein is CASSPTGFGDEQYF.